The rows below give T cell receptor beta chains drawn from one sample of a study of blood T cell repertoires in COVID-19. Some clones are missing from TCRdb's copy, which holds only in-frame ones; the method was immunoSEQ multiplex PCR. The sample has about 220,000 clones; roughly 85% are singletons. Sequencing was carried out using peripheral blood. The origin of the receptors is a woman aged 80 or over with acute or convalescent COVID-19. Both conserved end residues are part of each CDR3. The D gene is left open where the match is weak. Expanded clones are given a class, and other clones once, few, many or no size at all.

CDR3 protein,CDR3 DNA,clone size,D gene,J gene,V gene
CSVEEGTGGNQPQHF,TGCAGCGTTGAAGAGGGGACAGGGGGAAATCAGCCCCAGCATTTT,many,TRBD1,TRBJ1-5,TRBV29-1
CATSPGGEGRRETQYF,TGTGCCACCAGTCCCGGCGGGGAGGGGCGAAGGGAGACCCAGTACTTC,NA,TRBD2,TRBJ2-5,TRBV24-1
CASSITAGDEKLFF,TGTGCCAGCAGCATTACGGCCGGGGATGAAAAACTGTTTTTT,once,NA,TRBJ1-4,TRBV6-5
CASSLDPTGFGNNEQFF,TGTGCCAGCAGCTTAGATCCGACAGGGTTTGGGAACAATGAGCAGTTCTTC,NA,TRBD1,TRBJ2-1,TRBV11-2
CASSAADRTEAFF,TGTGCCAGTAGTGCCGCGGACAGGACTGAAGCTTTCTTT,NA,TRBD1,TRBJ1-1,TRBV19
CASTGLAGGSSYEQYF,TGTGCCAGCACCGGACTAGCGGGGGGGAGCTCCTACGAGCAGTACTTC,NA,TRBD2,TRBJ2-7,TRBV7-8
CASSPGGGSTEAFF,TGTGCCAGCAGTCCTGGGGGGGGGTCCACTGAAGCTTTCTTT,NA,NA,TRBJ1-1,TRBV28
CASGTRTDTQYF,TGTGCCAGCGGTACTCGCACAGATACGCAGTATTTT,NA,NA,TRBJ2-3,TRBV5-6
CASSSGFTGELFF,TGTGCCAGCAGCAGCGGATTCACCGGGGAGCTGTTTTTT,NA,NA,TRBJ2-2,TRBV2
CASSPFGLAGGEGGELFF,TGTGCCAGCAGCCCATTTGGACTAGCGGGGGGCGAGGGCGGGGAGCTGTTTTTT,NA,TRBD2,TRBJ2-2,TRBV3-1/TRBV3-2
CASSPDYQVEKLFF,TGTGCCAGCTCTCCGGACTATCAGGTGGAAAAACTGTTTTTT,NA,NA,TRBJ1-4,TRBV27
CASSLAEKLFF,TGTGCCAGCAGTTTGGCTGAAAAACTGTTTTTT,NA,NA,TRBJ1-4,TRBV28
CASSDGDRNQPQHF,TGTGCCAGCAGCGACGGGGACAGGAATCAGCCCCAGCATTTT,NA,TRBD1,TRBJ1-5,TRBV9
CASSPQGTGSPGELFF,TGCGCCAGCAGCCCCCAGGGGACAGGGTCTCCCGGGGAGCTGTTTTTT,NA,TRBD1,TRBJ2-2,TRBV5-1
CASRYSNQPQHF,TGTGCCAGCAGATATAGCAATCAGCCCCAGCATTTT,NA,NA,TRBJ1-5,TRBV12-3/TRBV12-4
CASSLVGEGLSEQFF,TGTGCCAGCAGCTTAGTGGGGGAGGGCTTAAGTGAGCAGTTCTTC,NA,TRBD2,TRBJ2-1,TRBV11-1
CASSLAGLVTEAFF,TGTGCCAGCAGCTTGGCCGGACTGGTTACTGAAGCTTTCTTT,once,NA,TRBJ1-1,TRBV5-4
CSADRVEGYTF,TGCAGCGCGGACAGGGTGGAAGGCTACACCTTC,NA,TRBD1,TRBJ1-2,TRBV29-1
CASQYGQGPTYEQYF,TGTGCCAGCCAGTATGGACAGGGCCCTACCTACGAGCAGTACTTC,few,TRBD1,TRBJ2-7,TRBV6-5
CASSLEQGAGRELFF,TGCGCCAGCAGCTTGGAACAGGGGGCAGGCCGGGAGCTGTTTTTT,NA,TRBD1,TRBJ2-2,TRBV5-1
CASSTGYWSEFF,TGTGCCAGCAGTACGGGGTACTGGAGTGAGTTCTTC,NA,NA,TRBJ2-1,TRBV6-2/TRBV6-3
CASSVSTGAGNTIYF,TGTGCCAGCAGCGTATCTACAGGGGCTGGAAACACCATATATTTT,NA,TRBD1,TRBJ1-3,TRBV9
CASSFYSTQYF,TGTGCCAGCAGCTTCTATAGTACGCAGTATTTT,NA,NA,TRBJ2-3,TRBV11-1
CASSQGFGGGYEQFF,TGTGCCAGCAGCCAAGGCTTCGGGGGGGGCTATGAGCAGTTCTTC,NA,TRBD2,TRBJ2-1,TRBV3-1/TRBV3-2
CASSLESEGNEQFF,TGTGCCAGCAGCTTAGAGTCGGAGGGGAACGAGCAGTTCTTC,NA,NA,TRBJ2-1,TRBV7-9
CASSIGHPSVAFF,TGTGCCAGTAGTATAGGTCACCCCAGCGTGGCTTTCTTT,NA,NA,TRBJ1-1,TRBV19
CASRTGDTQYF,TGTGCCAGCAGAACCGGGGATACGCAGTATTTT,NA,NA,TRBJ2-3,TRBV7-2
CASSPGETQYF,TGTGCCAGCAGCCCAGGGGAGACCCAGTACTTC,NA,NA,TRBJ2-5,TRBV7-6
CASSRDPGQGNTGELFF,TGTGCCAGCAGTCGCGATCCAGGACAGGGGAACACCGGGGAGCTGTTTTTT,NA,TRBD1,TRBJ2-2,TRBV6-4
CASSVGTGDSYEQYF,TGTGCCAGCAGCGTAGGGACAGGGGACTCCTACGAGCAGTACTTC,once,TRBD1,TRBJ2-7,TRBV9
CASSLGGTEQYF,TGTGCCAGCAGCCTAGGGGGTACGGAGCAGTACTTC,NA,NA,TRBJ2-7,TRBV5-6
CASRINTGTNEKLFF,TGTGCCAGCAGGATCAACACAGGGACTAATGAAAAACTGTTTTTT,once,NA,TRBJ1-4,TRBV2
CATSDPRAGQETQYF,TGTGCCACCAGTGACCCGAGAGCGGGGCAGGAGACCCAGTACTTC,NA,TRBD2,TRBJ2-5,TRBV24-1
CASSEAWGSNQPQHF,TGTGCCAGCAGTGAAGCCTGGGGCAGCAATCAGCCCCAGCATTTT,NA,NA,TRBJ1-5,TRBV6-1
CATSDPGTSVIDEQFF,TGTGCCACCAGTGACCCCGGGACTAGCGTTATCGATGAGCAGTTCTTC,few,TRBD2,TRBJ2-1,TRBV24-1
CASSSRVTGELFF,TGTGCCAGCAGTAGTCGGGTTACCGGGGAGCTGTTTTTT,NA,NA,TRBJ2-2,TRBV7-7
CASSDRVTEAFF,TGTGCCAGCAGCGACAGGGTTACTGAAGCTTTCTTT,NA,TRBD1,TRBJ1-1,TRBV6-5
CASSFDGGRNDIQYF,TGTGCCAGCAGCTTCGACGGGGGGCGGAACGACATTCAGTACTTC,NA,NA,TRBJ2-4,TRBV7-9
CASSLGSVTKQAEQYF,TGTGCCAGCAGCTTGGGATCTGTCACGAAACAGGCCGAGCAGTACTTC,NA,NA,TRBJ2-7,TRBV5-4
CASSPSGRAAGAFF,TGTGCCAGCAGCCCGTCAGGACGCGCCGCGGGGGCTTTCTTT,NA,NA,TRBJ1-1,TRBV3-1/TRBV3-2
CASSLPGGMINTQYF,TGTGCCAGCAGCTTACCGGGGGGGATGATAAATACGCAGTATTTT,once,TRBD2,TRBJ2-3,TRBV7-3
CSASGRERQPQHF,TGCAGTGCTAGTGGGAGGGAAAGACAGCCCCAGCATTTT,once,NA,TRBJ1-5,TRBV20-1
CASGAVPGSNEKLFF,TGTGCCAGCGGAGCCGTGCCGGGTTCCAATGAAAAACTGTTTTTT,NA,NA,TRBJ1-4,TRBV9
CASGLVRSGGLLSYNEQFF,TGTGCTAGTGGTTTGGTACGAAGCGGGGGCCTCCTCTCCTACAATGAGCAGTTCTTC,NA,TRBD2,TRBJ2-1,TRBV12-5
CASSLGGFSEQYF,TGTGCCAGCAGCTTGGGGGGTTTTTCCGAGCAGTACTTC,NA,NA,TRBJ2-7,TRBV7-2
CAISEPQGSYEQYF,TGTGCCATCAGTGAGCCACAGGGGAGCTACGAGCAGTACTTC,NA,TRBD1,TRBJ2-7,TRBV10-3
CASGMAWGGTDTQYF,TGTGCCAGCGGGATGGCCTGGGGGGGTACAGATACGCAGTATTTT,NA,TRBD2,TRBJ2-3,TRBV2
CASSPDAGSYNEQFF,TGTGCCAGCAGCCCTGACGCAGGGTCCTACAATGAGCAGTTCTTC,NA,NA,TRBJ2-1,TRBV3-1/TRBV3-2
CASSPLTSGQYNEQFF,TGTGCCAGTAGCCCCCTGACTAGCGGGCAGTACAATGAGCAGTTCTTC,NA,TRBD2,TRBJ2-1,TRBV19
CASSRVQGWTEAFF,TGTGCCAGCAGCAGAGTACAGGGATGGACTGAAGCTTTCTTT,NA,NA,TRBJ1-1,TRBV6-5
CASSLQGGYTGELFF,TGTGCCAGCAGCTTGCAGGGGGGTTACACCGGGGAGCTGTTTTTT,NA,NA,TRBJ2-2,TRBV7-2
CASSVEEIYGYTF,TGTGCCAGCAGTGTAGAGGAGATCTATGGCTACACCTTC,NA,NA,TRBJ1-2,TRBV2
CASRQLDSQLF,TGTGCCAGCCGTCAACTCGACTCTCAGCTCTTC,NA,NA,TRBJ2-7,TRBV2
CASRLMRGSTDTQYF,TGCGCCAGCAGACTAATGCGGGGTAGCACAGATACGCAGTATTTT,NA,NA,TRBJ2-3,TRBV5-1
CASSVVGGANVYNEQFF,TGTGCCAGCAGCGTAGTGGGAGGGGCCAACGTATACAATGAGCAGTTCTTC,NA,TRBD2,TRBJ2-1,TRBV9
CASGPDYGYTF,TGTGCCAGCGGCCCTGACTATGGCTACACCTTC,few,NA,TRBJ1-2,TRBV7-9
CASSLQGQGAREQYF,TGCGCCAGCAGCTTGCAAGGACAGGGGGCTCGGGAGCAGTACTTC,NA,TRBD1,TRBJ2-7,TRBV5-1
CASSFPGQGNTEAFF,TGTGCCAGCAGCTTCCCGGGACAGGGGAACACTGAAGCTTTCTTT,NA,TRBD1,TRBJ1-1,TRBV5-4
CATAKGAANTGELFF,TGTGCCACCGCAAAAGGGGCCGCGAACACCGGGGAGCTGTTTTTT,few,NA,TRBJ2-2,TRBV6-5
CAAGLGAGTDTQYF,TGTGCCGCGGGTCTGGGGGCGGGTACAGATACGCAGTATTTT,NA,NA,TRBJ2-3,TRBV6-8